This T cell receptor (beta chain) is drawn from a study of T cell clonality in common variable immunodeficiency. This clone has more than one count but fewer than ten. Its antigen is not known. The read comes to an end 3 residues before the CDR3 does, leaving the germline J gene to fill in the end. Overall study findings and caveats: Shared TCRbeta clones were fewer between CVID subjects than controls. Common variable immunodeficiency TCR beta sequences reportedly had fewer deletions and N-nucleotide insertions.

The length of the CDR3 is 13 residues. V gave up 7 bases and J gave up 10 bases; unmatched junction bases: 10. The germline V gene encodes CDR1 GTSNPN and CDR2 SVGIG (reference sequence). CVID and control samples used equivalent genomic DNA input. The assay was immunoSEQ multiplex PCR, and TCRdb's table has in-frame clones only and misses some. This table holds around 14,000 clones with no singletons; the top ten claim more than 7.5%. Caucasian heritage predominated among both patients and controls. Sequenced: peripheral blood mononuclear cells. This sequence originates from a human donor with common variable immunodeficiency. The chain links TRBV30 to TRBJ1-6; TRBD1 matches at 7 bases. CDR3 residues: CASTRDSGSPLHF. The part of the CDR3 DNA that was read is TGTGCCTCCACGCGGGACAGCGGCTCACCC.